This record covers a single T cell receptor (beta chain). Its antigen remains unknown. Authors' processing steps: CDR3 was compared across clinicopathological groups, and the resulting differences were used to build a distant-metastasis classifier for papillary thyroid cancer. TCRdb recomputed clones from the PCR reads via MiXCR. The V and J calls come from TCRdb's annotation, not from the publication. This table has approximately 15,000 clones, 20% to 25% appearing once. The entry originates in a study of metastatic and nonmetastatic thyroid tumors. Across the whole study: Repertoire data that came from the blood and tumor or nodule tissue of malignant and benign thyroid patients were compared.

All patients reached thyroid surgery having received no treatment beforehand. Points from the study as a whole: Across blood and tumor, TCR beta diversity in malignant thyroid tumors was reportedly significantly higher than in benign nodules.

This TCR came from a female donor with papillary thyroid cancer or a benign thyroid nodule (not recorded which). Some clones in this sample may be carry-over from other donors' samples. The specimen sequenced was adjacent normal tissue.

The CDR3 DNA is TGCAGCGCTCATTCGGGGAAATCCTACGAGCAGTACTTC. This sequence encodes CSAHSGKSYEQYF. The chain joins TRBV20-1 to TRBJ2-7; D might be TRBD2 (5 bases). The CDR3 extends over 13 amino acids. Germline V gives CDR1 DFQATT, CDR2 SNEGSKA (reference sequence).